This TCR beta chain was sequenced during a study of sequential checkpoint blockade in melanoma (dated by TCRdb to the late 2010s). About the full investigation: In a 1:1 randomization, patients received either first-line nivolumab then ipilimumab (arm A) or ipilimumab then nivolumab (arm B). Maintenance nivolumab was given following each of the two trial sequences. The research as a whole found: The response-prediction model combining TCR metrics and mutation burden needs validation in larger, independent patient cohorts.

The CDR3 covers 18 residues, taking in both the cysteine and the phenylalanine. Left in the record is the CDR3 DNA by itself, 54 bases read in frame from the first base. Germline trimming: 2 bases from V, 8 bases from J; junction bases outside gene matches: 18. CDR1 and CDR2 were assigned from the germline V gene as SGDLS and YYNGEE. TCRbeta CDR3 regions were immunosequenced from genomic DNA with the immunoSEQ Assay. Before high-throughput sequencing, the genomic DNA was amplified using bias-controlled multiplex PCR. The original methods were these. To quantify the absolute abundance of each unique TCRbeta CDR3 region, the sequences were collapsed and filtered. Clonality was defined as 1 minus Pielou's evenness and was calculated using productive rearrangements only. Clones with significantly greater frequencies in on-treatment versus baseline samples were identified using a previously published method. In its TCRdb copy, this immuneACCESS table keeps in-frame sequences only and misses some clones. Where compared with another copy, unresolved V genes explain less than half of these, and the others have no known cause. V and J calls and clone size are given by that table; D and trimming were obtained from the DNA. The sample yields about 27,000 clones; roughly 81% were counted once. Of the sample, roughly 23% is held by the ten largest clones.

Remarks on this clone: What this receptor recognizes is not known. No base qualities exist here, and no much larger clone lies one base off it.

The sample's treatment or condition label is to be understood as: randomized to nivolumab then ipilimumab (arm A) or the reverse (arm B). None of the patients in the trial had previously been given DNA-damaging chemotherapy. A FACS Aria II flow cytometer was used to sort live CD3+CD8+ cells that were negative for CD19 and CD56 from thawed PBMCs. Samples were obtained from patients with melanoma enrolled in CheckMate 064, a randomized, open-label phase II trial of sequential checkpoint blockade. Peripheral blood mononuclear cells were collected by leukapheresis, purified with Ficoll-Paque, and frozen in human serum with around 9.8% DMSO. Immediately after sorting, the purity of the sorted blood CD3+CD8+ cells was confirmed to be >98%, and DNA was then extracted.

The chain is encoded by TRBV9 joined to TRBJ2-1; 8 bases in the middle match TRBD2. The material sequenced was CD8+ T cells sorted from blood (inferred from file names), taken from a patient given nivolumab and ipilimumab in sequence. The clonotype comes from a human donor with melanoma. Here is the DNA: TGTGCCAGCAGCGTCGGCTGGGCGGGGGGACTAGGGGCATATGAGCAGTTCTTC. Its protein product is CASSVGWAGGLGAYEQFF.